This entry lists 15 T cell receptor beta chains sequenced from one sample in a study of neurological immune-mediated disorders. TCRdb ran MiXCR on the 5' RACE reads and lists one entry per CDR3 protein. This table holds tens of thousands of distinct CDR3 sequences, around 3.2% found once. The sequencing input was PBMCs. Receptors originate from a woman younger than 45 with multiple sclerosis.

This clonotype was counted many times. This rearrangement joins TRBV7-2 to TRBJ1-1; D remains ambiguous. Trimming removed 5 bases at V and 1 base at J, with 8 bases between. This CDR3 comprises 13 residues. Per germline, CDR1 SGHTA and CDR2 FQGNSA. CDR3: CASSLWGNTEAFF. The DNA of the CDR3 is TGTGCCAGCAGCCTATGGGGGAACACTGAAGCTTTCTTT.

This clonotype was picked up a small number of times. A clone one base away is much larger, so this may be a read error. The rearrangement links TRBV7-8 to TRBJ2-1, with D perhaps given as TRBD1 or TRBD2 (6 bases each). The ends were cut back, 0 bases at V and 9 bases at J, with 15 bases in the middle. The CDR3 length is 15 residues. Germline V lookup: CDR1 SGHVS, CDR2 FQNEAQ. In nucleotides, the CDR3 is TGTGCCAGCAGCTTAGCGACAGGAAAGGGACTTGAGCAGTTCTTC. Protein sequence: CASSLATGKGLEQFF.

At least ten counts were recorded for this clonotype. This chain links TRBV27 with TRBJ2-1; D perhaps matches TRBD2 (5 bases). Germline CDR1 and CDR2: MNHEY and SMNVEV (reference sequence). The CDR3 loop spans 14 amino acids. V was cut by 5 bases and J by 5 bases, with 13 bases left in between. The CDR3 spells CASSQRLLNNEQFF. DNA of the CDR3: TGTGCCAGCAGTCAAAGACTACTTAACAATGAGCAGTTCTTC.

This clonotype was observed many times. With a much larger clone just one base away, this may be a read error. The chain recombines TRBV12-3 or TRBV12-4 with TRBJ2-6, with D maybe TRBD1 (5 bases). The CDR3 covers 14 residues. CDR3 DNA: TGTGCCAGCAGTTTTAGCTCTGGGGCCAAAGTCCTGACTTTC. It yields the protein CASSFSSGAKVLTF.

This clonotype was recorded many times. The V gene is TRBV20-1, the J gene TRBJ2-2; D possibly corresponds to TRBD2 (5 bases). The germline V gene has CDR1 DFQATT and CDR2 SNEGSKA (reference sequence). V lost 4 bases and J 3 bases, leaving 9 bases between the germline ends. The length of the CDR3 is 13 residues. CDR3 nucleotides: TGCAGTGCTAATAGCGATCACACCGGGGAGCTGTTTTTT. It codes for CSANSDHTGELFF.

Many counts were recorded for this clonotype. The V call is TRBV10-3, the J call TRBJ2-7; 9 positions agree with TRBD2. The germline gives CDR1 ENHRY, CDR2 SYGVKD. V shed 0 bases, J shed 4 bases, and the junction held 7 bases outside the gene matches. CDR3 length: 16 residues. The CDR3 sequence: CAISESSSSGRYEQYF. CDR3 bases: TGTGCCATCAGTGAGTCGAGTTCCAGCGGGAGGTACGAGCAGTACTTC.

This clonotype showed up many times. This chain joins TRBV6-5 and TRBJ2-1, with 8 bases identical to TRBD2. The germline V gene encodes CDR1 MNHEY and CDR2 SVGAGI. V lost 0 bases to trimming and J lost 2 bases; unmatched junction nucleotides: 3. This CDR3 has 16 residues. CDR3 in amino acids: CASSYSPGLAYNEQFF. CDR3 in DNA: TGTGCCAGCAGTTACTCCCCGGGACTAGCCTACAATGAGCAGTTCTTC.

As to this clonotype: A read error may explain this, as a much larger clone is one base away. The chain uses TRBV3-1 and TRBJ1-2; no firm D call. The CDR3 loop spans 13 amino acids. With 4 bases removed from V and 2 bases from J, the gap between germline ends came to 8 bases. Germline CDR1 reads LGHDT; CDR2 reads YNNKEL (reference sequence). The CDR3 region is CASSPEANYGYTF. The CDR3 bases are TGTGCCAGCAGCCCGGAAGCGAACTATGGCTACACCTTC.

This clonotype was seen only a few times. A much larger clone differs from this one at a single base, so this may be a read error. The genes are TRBV5-1 and TRBJ1-1; D is ambiguous. Trimming took 3 bases from V and 1 from J, leaving 7 bases between them. The germline gives CDR1 SGHRS, CDR2 YFSETQ. The CDR3 runs 13 residues. The CDR3 reads CASSWERNTEAFF. For the CDR3, the DNA is TGCGCCAGCAGCTGGGAAAGGAACACTGAAGCTTTCTTT. Supplemented by reference TRBV5-1 and TRBJ1-1, the full variable domain reads KAGVTQTPRYLIKTRGQQVTLSCSPISGHRSVSWYQQTPGQGLQFLFEYFSETQRNKGNFPGRFSGRQFSNSRSEMNVSTLELGDSALYLCASSWERNTEAFFGQGTRLTVV.

Only a few counts were recorded for this clonotype. The conserved final phenylalanine or tryptophan is absent from the CDR3, which likely points to a read error. The chain couples TRBV27 to TRBJ2-7; 9 bases agree with TRBD1. Unmatched junction bases numbered 3, after V lost 6 bases and J lost 3 bases. This CDR3 contains 13 residues. Germline CDR1 MNHEY, CDR2 SMNVEV (reference sequence). The CDR3 sequence: CASRGTGSYEQYN. The CDR3, as DNA: TGTGCCAGCAGAGGGACAGGGAGCTACGAGCAGTACAAC.

At least ten counts were recorded for this clonotype. The chain links TRBV9 to TRBJ1-3, with 7 bases identical to TRBD1. CDR1 is SGDLS, CDR2 YYNGEE, per germline. CDR3 length: 15 amino acids. V was clipped by 3 bases and J by 2 bases; unmatched bases: 5. CDR3 loop: CASSGMTGPGNTIYF. The CDR3 DNA reads as TGTGCCAGCAGCGGCATGACAGGGCCTGGAAACACCATATATTTT.

This clonotype was counted many times. The CDR3: CASSETGNSYNSPLHF. The CDR3 region has the DNA TGCGCCAGCAGCGAGACAGGGAACTCCTATAATTCACCCCTCCACTTT. This sequence joins TRBV5-1 and TRBJ1-6; 7 positions agree with TRBD1. The CDR3 loop spans 16 amino acids. V shed 4 bases, J shed 0 bases, and the junction held 4 bases outside the gene matches. CDR1 is SGHRS, CDR2 YFSETQ, per germline.

This clonotype was seen ten or more times. This chain joins TRBV5-1 and TRBJ2-2; D perhaps matches TRBD1 (6 bases). Trimming cost V 0 bases and J 6 bases, with 18 bases left between them. Germline V CDR1 and CDR2: SGHRS, YFSETQ. The CDR3 consists of 17 residues. CDR3 protein: CASSLDSGAFVAGELFF. DNA for the CDR3: TGCGCCAGCAGCTTGGATTCAGGGGCCTTTGTTGCCGGGGAGCTGTTTTTT.

This clonotype has only a few counts. A read error may produce the germline difference seen at one junction end. The gene calls are TRBV5-1 and TRBJ2-3, with D uncertain. The CDR3 runs 16 residues. Germline V CDR1 and CDR2: SGHRS, YFSETQ. The CDR3 coding sequence is TGCGCCAGCGGCTTGGGATCAGGAGACAGCACAGATACGCAGTATTTT. Encoded protein: CASGLGSGDSTDTQYF. The full variable domain, completed using reference TRBV5-1 and TRBJ2-3, is KAGVTQTPRYLIKTRGQQVTLSCSPISGHRSVSWYQQTPGQGLQFLFEYFSETQRNKGNFPGRFSGRQFSNSRSEMNVSTLELGDSALYLCASGLGSGDSTDTQYFGPGTRLTVL.

This clonotype was counted many times. The chain combines TRBV6-5 with TRBJ2-7; D may be TRBD1 (6 bases). Looked up from germline, CDR1 is MNHEY and CDR2 is SVGAGI. This CDR3 has 16 residues. Trimming pared 1 base from V and 0 bases from J, leaving 13 bases between. For the CDR3, the DNA is TGTGCCAGCAGTTACTGGGGCAGGGGTATCTCCTACGAGCAGTACTTC. It codes for CASSYWGRGISYEQYF.